This is a list of T cell receptor beta chains from one sample in a study of T cells after yellow fever vaccination. TCRdb re-called the 5' RACE reads through MiXCR, storing one row per CDR3 protein. The sample carries just over 300,000 distinct CDR3 sequences, 3.6% recorded once. The source material was PBMCs, sampled on the day of the yellow fever booster vaccination. The receptor source for this set is a man aged 18 to 29 who received the YFV17D yellow fever vaccine. Both conserved end residues are part of each CDR3. Not every row has a clone size; where given, it reads once, few, many or a size class.

J gene: TRBJ2-5; clone size: many; V gene: TRBV20-1; CDR3 protein: CSARDIGSQETQYF
J gene: TRBJ1-1; clone size: few; V gene: TRBV7-2; CDR3 protein: CASSLTRETEAFF
J gene: TRBJ2-3; clone size: NA; V gene: TRBV19; CDR3 protein: CASSILAGPTQYF
J gene: TRBJ2-7; clone size: many; V gene: TRBV7-3; CDR3 protein: CASSSGVGSGYEQYF
J gene: TRBJ2-1; clone size: many; V gene: TRBV7-6; CDR3 protein: CASSPQTGPEQFF
J gene: TRBJ1-6; clone size: few; V gene: TRBV5-1; CDR3 protein: CASYHPREDSPLHF
J gene: TRBJ2-6; clone size: few; V gene: TRBV5-1; CDR3 protein: CASSHGTDKFSGANVLTF
J gene: TRBJ2-1; clone size: few; V gene: TRBV2; CDR3 protein: CASSVVPTENEQFF
J gene: TRBJ1-6; clone size: NA; V gene: TRBV5-1; CDR3 protein: CASSLADRGNSPLHF
J gene: TRBJ1-4; clone size: NA; V gene: TRBV18; CDR3 protein: CSSSGTGAATNEKLFF
J gene: TRBJ2-1; clone size: NA; V gene: TRBV5-1; CDR3 protein: CASGPGLAGEFF